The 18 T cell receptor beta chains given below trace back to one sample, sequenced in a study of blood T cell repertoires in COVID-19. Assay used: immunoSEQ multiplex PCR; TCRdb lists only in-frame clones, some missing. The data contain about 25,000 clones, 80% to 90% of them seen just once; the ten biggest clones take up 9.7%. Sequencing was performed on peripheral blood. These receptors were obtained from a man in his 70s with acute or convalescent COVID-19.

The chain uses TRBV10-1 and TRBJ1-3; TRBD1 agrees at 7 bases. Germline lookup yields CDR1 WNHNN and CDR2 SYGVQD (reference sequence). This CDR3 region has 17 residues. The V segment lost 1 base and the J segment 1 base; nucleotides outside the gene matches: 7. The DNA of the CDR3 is TGCGCCAGCAGTGAGTTGACAGGGAGAGGTTCTGGAAACACCATATATTTT. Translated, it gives CASSELTGRGSGNTIYF.

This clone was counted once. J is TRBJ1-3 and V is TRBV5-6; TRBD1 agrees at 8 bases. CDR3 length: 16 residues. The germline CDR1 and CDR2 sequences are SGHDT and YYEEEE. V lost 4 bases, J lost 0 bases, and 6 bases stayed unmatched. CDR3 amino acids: CASSGSQGASGNTIYF. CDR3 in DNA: TGTGCCAGCAGCGGGAGTCAGGGGGCCTCTGGAAACACCATATATTTT.

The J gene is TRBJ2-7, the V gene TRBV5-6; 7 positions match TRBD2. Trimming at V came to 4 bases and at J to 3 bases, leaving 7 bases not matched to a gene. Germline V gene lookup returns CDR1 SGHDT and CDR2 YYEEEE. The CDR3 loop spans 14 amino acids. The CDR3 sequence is CASSLGLAVYEQYF. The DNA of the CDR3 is TGTGCCAGCAGCCTCGGGCTAGCGGTCTACGAGCAGTACTTC.

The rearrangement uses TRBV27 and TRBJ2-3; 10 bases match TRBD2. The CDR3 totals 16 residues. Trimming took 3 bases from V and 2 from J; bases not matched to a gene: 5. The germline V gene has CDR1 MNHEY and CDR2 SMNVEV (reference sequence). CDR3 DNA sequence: TGTGCCAGCAGTTTGACAAGCGGGAGGGCCACAGATACGCAGTATTTT. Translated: CASSLTSGRATDTQYF.

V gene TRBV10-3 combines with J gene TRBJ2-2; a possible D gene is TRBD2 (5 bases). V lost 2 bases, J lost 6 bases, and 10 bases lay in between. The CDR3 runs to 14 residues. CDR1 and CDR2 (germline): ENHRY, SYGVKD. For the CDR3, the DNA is TGTGCCATCAGTGAGGAGAGGGTTTCCGGGGAGCTGTTTTTT. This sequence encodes CAISEERVSGELFF.

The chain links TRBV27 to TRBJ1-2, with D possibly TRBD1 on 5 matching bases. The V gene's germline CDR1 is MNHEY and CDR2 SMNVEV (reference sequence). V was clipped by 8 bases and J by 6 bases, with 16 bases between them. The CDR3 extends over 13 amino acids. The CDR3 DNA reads TGTGCCAGCGACCGGGGGGTAGTAGATGGCTACACCTTC. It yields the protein CASDRGVVDGYTF.

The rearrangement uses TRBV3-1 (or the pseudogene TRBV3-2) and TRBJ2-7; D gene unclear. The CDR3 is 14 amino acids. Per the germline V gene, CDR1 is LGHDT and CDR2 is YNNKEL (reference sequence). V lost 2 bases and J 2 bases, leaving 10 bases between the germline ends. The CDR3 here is CASSQRHLPYEQYF. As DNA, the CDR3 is TGTGCCAGCAGCCAAAGACATCTTCCCTACGAGCAGTACTTC.

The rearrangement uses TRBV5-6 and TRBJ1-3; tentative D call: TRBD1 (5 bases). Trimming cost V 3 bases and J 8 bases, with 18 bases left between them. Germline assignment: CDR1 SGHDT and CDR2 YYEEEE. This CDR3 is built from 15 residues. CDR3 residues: CASSSLPGSVDTIYF. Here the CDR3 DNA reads TGTGCCAGCAGCTCCCTGCCAGGGTCGGTAGACACCATATATTTT.

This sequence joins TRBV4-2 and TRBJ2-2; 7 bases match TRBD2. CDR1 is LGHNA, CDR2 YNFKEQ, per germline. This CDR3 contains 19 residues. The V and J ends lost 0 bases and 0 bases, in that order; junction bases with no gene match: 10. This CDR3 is CASSQEPAGMGANTGELFF. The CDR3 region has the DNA TGTGCCAGCAGCCAAGAGCCAGCGGGAATGGGCGCGAACACCGGGGAGCTGTTTTTT.

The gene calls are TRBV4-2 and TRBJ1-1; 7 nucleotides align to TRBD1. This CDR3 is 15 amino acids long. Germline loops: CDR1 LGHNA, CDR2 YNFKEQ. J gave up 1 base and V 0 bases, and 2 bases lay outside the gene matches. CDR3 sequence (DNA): TGTGCCAGCAGCCAAGAAGCAGGGGGGAACACTGAAGCTTTCTTT. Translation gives CASSQEAGGNTEAFF.

The CDR3 DNA reads TGTGCCAGCAGCCCGCCGACTAGTACTAGCACAGATACGCAGTATTTT. It encodes CASSPPTSTSTDTQYF. This chain joins TRBV7-9 and TRBJ2-3, with TRBD2 as a possible D gene (6 bases). This CDR3 contains 16 residues. V shed 5 bases and J shed 0 bases, with 15 bases lying between them. Germline CDR1 is SEHNR and CDR2 is FQNEAQ (reference sequence).

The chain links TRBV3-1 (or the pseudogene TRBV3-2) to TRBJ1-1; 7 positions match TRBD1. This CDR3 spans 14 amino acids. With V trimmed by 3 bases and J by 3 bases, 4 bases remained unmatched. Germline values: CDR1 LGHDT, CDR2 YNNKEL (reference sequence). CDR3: CASSQRDRDTEAFF. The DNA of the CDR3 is TGTGCCAGCAGCCAGAGGGACAGAGACACTGAAGCTTTCTTT.

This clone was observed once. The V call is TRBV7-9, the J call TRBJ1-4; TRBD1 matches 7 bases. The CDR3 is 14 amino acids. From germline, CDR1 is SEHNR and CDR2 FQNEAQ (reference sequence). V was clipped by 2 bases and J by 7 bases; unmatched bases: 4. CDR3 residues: CASSLSGGSEKLFF. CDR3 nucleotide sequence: TGTGCCAGCAGCTTATCAGGGGGGAGTGAAAAACTGTTTTTT.

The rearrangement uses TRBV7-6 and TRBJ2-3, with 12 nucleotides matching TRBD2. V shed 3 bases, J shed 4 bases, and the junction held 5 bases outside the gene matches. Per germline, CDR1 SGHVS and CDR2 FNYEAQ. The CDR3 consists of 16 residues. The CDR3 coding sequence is TGTGCCAGCAGCTTTCGTACTAGCGGGGGGTCAGATACGCAGTATTTT. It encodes CASSFRTSGGSDTQYF.

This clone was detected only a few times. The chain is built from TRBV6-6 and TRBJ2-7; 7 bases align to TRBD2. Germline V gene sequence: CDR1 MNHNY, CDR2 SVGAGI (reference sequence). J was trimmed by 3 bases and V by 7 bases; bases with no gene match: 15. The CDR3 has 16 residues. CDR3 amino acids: CASTRIPSGGIYEQYF. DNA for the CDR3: TGTGCCAGCACCAGGATCCCTAGCGGTGGGATCTACGAGCAGTACTTC.

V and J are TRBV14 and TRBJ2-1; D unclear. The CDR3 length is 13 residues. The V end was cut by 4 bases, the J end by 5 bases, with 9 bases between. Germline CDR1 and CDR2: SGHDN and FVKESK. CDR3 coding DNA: TGTGCCAGCAGCCGCCGGCGGAACAATGAGCAGTTCTTC. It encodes CASSRRRNNEQFF.

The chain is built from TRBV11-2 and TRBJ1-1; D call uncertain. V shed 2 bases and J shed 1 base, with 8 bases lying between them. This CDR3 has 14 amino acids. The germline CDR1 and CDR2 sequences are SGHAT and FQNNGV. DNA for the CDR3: TGTGCCAGCAGCTTAATTTGGCAGAACACTGAAGCTTTCTTT. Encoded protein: CASSLIWQNTEAFF.

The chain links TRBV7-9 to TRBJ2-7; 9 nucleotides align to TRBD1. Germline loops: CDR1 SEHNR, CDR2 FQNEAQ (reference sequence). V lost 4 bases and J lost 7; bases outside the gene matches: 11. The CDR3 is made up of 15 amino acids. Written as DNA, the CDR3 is TGTGCCAGCAGCTATCCGGGACAGGGAACGGGGGAGCAGTACTTC. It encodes CASSYPGQGTGEQYF. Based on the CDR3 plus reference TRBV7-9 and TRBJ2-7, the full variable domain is DTGVSQNPRHKITKRGQNVTFRCDPISEHNRLYWYRQTLGQGPEFLTYFQNEAQLEKSRLLSDRFSAERPKGSFSTLEIQRTEQGDSAMYLCASSYPGQGTGEQYFGPGTRLTVT.